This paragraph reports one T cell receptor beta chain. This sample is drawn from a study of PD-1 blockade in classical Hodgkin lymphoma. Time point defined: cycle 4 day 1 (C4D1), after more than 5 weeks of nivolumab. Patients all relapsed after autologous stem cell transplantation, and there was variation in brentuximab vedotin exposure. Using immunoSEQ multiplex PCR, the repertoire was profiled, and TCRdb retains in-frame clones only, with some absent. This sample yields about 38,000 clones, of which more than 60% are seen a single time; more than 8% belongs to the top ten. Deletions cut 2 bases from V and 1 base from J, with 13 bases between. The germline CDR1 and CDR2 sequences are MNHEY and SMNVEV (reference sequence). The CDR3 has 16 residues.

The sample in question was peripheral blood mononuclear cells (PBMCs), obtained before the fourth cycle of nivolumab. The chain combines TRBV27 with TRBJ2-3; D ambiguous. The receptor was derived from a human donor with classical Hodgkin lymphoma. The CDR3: CASSLKSGGGTDTQYF. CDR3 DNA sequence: TGTGCCAGCAGTTTAAAATCGGGTGGGGGCACAGATACGCAGTATTTT.